This TCR beta chain was sequenced in a study of T cell responses to AZD1222 COVID-19 vaccine. Study observations and caveats: The number of AZD1222 recipients seropositive at baseline was only 5 to 7. The donor cohort was predominantly white British with a female majority, and clonal diversity may have been underestimated. Sampled repertoires all dated from after the peak T cell response.

As regards this clone: Its antigen is unknown. At one of its ends the junction is not consistent with the germline gene, which may arise from a read error.

Here immunoSEQ multiplex PCR was the method, and the copy in TCRdb shows in-frame clones only, minus some. The sample lists around 120,000 clones; 80% to 90% were seen once. This CDR3 comprises 12 residues. In germline, CDR1 is ENHRY, CDR2 SYGVKD. The sequence came from an adult in good health. This chain uses TRBV10-3 with TRBJ2-1; unclear D gene. Sequencing was performed on peripheral blood, taken on day 0 of AZD1222 vaccination. The chain's CDR3 is CAISESGNEQFF. In DNA form, the CDR3 reads TGTGCCATTAGTGAGTCGGGCAATGAGCAGTTCTTC.